This T cell receptor beta chain was identified during a study of T cells in Graves' hyperthyroidism and ophthalmopathy. Study as a whole: Blood from the periphery was taken at initial diagnosis, before any treatment.

Patients aged 18 to 65 with hyperthyroidism were newly diagnosed, with duration under 2 months. This CDR3 is built from 17 residues. Trimming removed 1 base at V and 4 bases at J, with 14 bases between. Per germline, CDR1 SGHDN and CDR2 FVKESK. RNA transcripts yielded amplified TCR beta CDR3 regions. Researchers ran a first-round RT-PCR on the TCR CDR3 using the HTBI primer set. MiXCR was run by TCRdb on the multiplex PCR reads, yielding one entry per CDR3 protein. The top ten clones hold 7.5% to 9.5% of a sample with over 700,000 distinct CDR3 sequences, 38% of them seen once. A few counts support this clonotype.

Material for sequencing was blood. This TCR was sampled from a man between 18 and 29 years old with Graves' hyperthyroidism. The chain is built from TRBV14 and TRBJ1-6; perhaps TRBD1 as D (6 bases). In DNA form, the CDR3 reads TGTGCCAGCAGCCAAGGAGGGACGGGACATTATAATTCACCCCTCCACTTT. Translation: CASSQGGTGHYNSPLHF. The variable domain in full, with the rest retrieved from reference TRBV14 and TRBJ1-6, is EAGVTQFPSHSVIEKGQTVTLRCDPISGHDNLYWYRRVMGKEIKFLLHFVKESKQDESGMPNNRFLAERTGGTYSTLKVQPAELEDSGVYFCASSQGGTGHYNSPLHFGNGTRLTVT.